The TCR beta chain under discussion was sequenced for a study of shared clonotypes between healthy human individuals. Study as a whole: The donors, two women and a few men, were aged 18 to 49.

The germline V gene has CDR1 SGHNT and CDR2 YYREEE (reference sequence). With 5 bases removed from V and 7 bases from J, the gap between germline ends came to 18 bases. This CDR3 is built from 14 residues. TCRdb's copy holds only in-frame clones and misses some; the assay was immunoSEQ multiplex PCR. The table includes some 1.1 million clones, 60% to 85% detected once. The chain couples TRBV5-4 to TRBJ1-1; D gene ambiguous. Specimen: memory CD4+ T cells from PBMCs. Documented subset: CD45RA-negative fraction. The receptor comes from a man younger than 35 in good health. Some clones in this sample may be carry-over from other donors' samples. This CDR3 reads CASSSMDSDVEAFF. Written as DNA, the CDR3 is TGTGCCAGCAGTTCGATGGACTCGGACGTTGAAGCTTTCTTT.